One and the same sample provided the 30 T cell receptor beta chains below, sequenced in a study of T cells in Graves' hyperthyroidism and ophthalmopathy. Amplification yielded TCR beta CDR3 regions, with RNA transcripts as the source. An initial round of RT-PCR targeting the TCR CDR3 relied on the HTBI primer set. TCRdb fed the multiplex PCR reads into MiXCR, producing one record per CDR3 protein. The table lists nearly 750,000 distinct CDR3 sequences, about 35% of them singletons, with roughly 30% in the top ten. What was sequenced was blood. Receptors originate from a woman aged 40 to 49 with Graves' hyperthyroidism.

This sequence joins TRBV19 and TRBJ1-2; possible D gene TRBD1, 5 bases. V was cut by 6 bases and J by 3 bases, with 14 bases left in between. The CDR3 length is 14 residues. Germline CDR1 is LNHDA and CDR2 is SQIVND (reference sequence). CDR3 sequence (DNA): TGTGCCAGTAGCGACCGGGACTCAGACTATGGCTACACCTTC. Translated: CASSDRDSDYGYTF.

This clonotype was seen only a few times. The chain has TRBV7-2 and TRBJ2-5; D gene unclear. This CDR3 comprises 13 residues. V was pared by 5 bases and J by 2 bases, with 9 bases between. Per germline, CDR1 SGHTA and CDR2 FQGNSA. The chain's CDR3 is CASSPSQQETQYF. The CDR3 coding sequence is TGTGCCAGCAGCCCCAGCCAACAAGAGACCCAGTACTTC.

This clonotype was counted many times. The rearrangement links TRBV2 to TRBJ1-5; D possibly corresponds to TRBD1 (6 bases). The CDR3 is made up of 13 amino acids. Trimming took 3 bases from V and 7 from J, leaving 10 bases between them. Germline V gives CDR1 SNHLY, CDR2 FYNNEI. The CDR3 protein is CASSDRGRQPQHF. The CDR3 DNA is TGTGCCAGCAGTGACAGGGGAAGACAGCCCCAGCATTTT.

CDR3 protein: CASARQDSSYGYTF. CDR3 sequence (DNA): TGCGCCAGCGCCCGACAGGACTCGTCCTATGGCTACACCTTC. The V and J genes are TRBV5-1 and TRBJ1-2, with a weak D call TRBD1 (6 bases). There are 14 residues in the CDR3. Germline lookup yields CDR1 SGHRS and CDR2 YFSETQ. Trimming took 7 bases from V and 4 from J, leaving 17 bases between them.

The chain carries TRBV7-2 and TRBJ1-6; 10 bases map to TRBD1. The CDR3 runs to 15 residues. J gave up 9 bases and V 4 bases, and 6 bases lay outside the gene matches. In germline, CDR1 is SGHTA, CDR2 FQGNSA. DNA for the CDR3: TGTGCCAGCAGCTACCGGGGACAGGGGCGTTCACCCCTCCACTTT. This encodes CASSYRGQGRSPLHF.

This clonotype was observed a few times. The rearrangement joins TRBV24-1 to TRBJ1-5; TRBD1 is a possible D gene (6 bases). Germline lookup yields CDR1 KGHDR and CDR2 SFDVKD. The CDR3 runs to 13 residues. Trimming cost V 0 bases and J 15 bases, with 14 bases left between them. The CDR3 loop reads CATSDLLGQGTHF. In DNA, the CDR3 is TGTGCCACCAGTGATTTGCTCGGCCAGGGGACGCATTTT.

About this clonotype itself: A clone one base away is much larger, so this may be a read error. The chain joins TRBV19 to TRBJ1-3; 9 positions match TRBD1. The CDR3 extends over 15 amino acids. V was clipped by 10 bases and J by 2 bases; unmatched bases: 9. CDR1 and CDR2 from the germline V gene are LNHDA and SQIVND (reference sequence). This CDR3 reads CAILRGQGTGNTIYF. The CDR3 coding sequence is TGTGCCATCTTAAGGGGACAGGGAACTGGAAACACCATATATTTT. The full variable domain, with the rest looked up from reference TRBV19 and TRBJ1-3, is DGGITQSPKYLFRKEGQNVTLSCEQNLNHDAMYWYRQDPGQGLRLIYYSQIVNDFQKGDIAEGYSVSREKKESFPLTVTSAQKNPTAFYLCAILRGQGTGNTIYFGEGSWLTVV.

This clonotype was detected only a few times. This chain uses TRBV9 with TRBJ2-2; 9 nucleotides agree with TRBD1. Trimming took 5 bases from V and 4 from J; bases not matched to a gene: 3. The length of the CDR3 is 14 residues. The V gene's germline CDR1 is SGDLS and CDR2 YYNGEE. CDR3 DNA sequence: TGTGCCAGCAGGGGACAGGGACGCACCGGGGAGCTGTTTTTT. It codes for CASRGQGRTGELFF.

V is TRBV19 and J is TRBJ1-2; no reliable D call. CDR1 LNHDA and CDR2 SQIVND come from the germline V gene (reference sequence). The germline V and J ends were trimmed by 5 bases and 0 bases, with 13 bases remaining between them. There are 15 residues in the CDR3. This chain's CDR3 is CASSPRGGANYGYTF. The CDR3, as DNA: TGTGCCAGTAGTCCCCGGGGAGGCGCTAACTATGGCTACACCTTC. Full variable domain (missing parts from reference TRBV19 and TRBJ1-2): DGGITQSPKYLFRKEGQNVTLSCEQNLNHDAMYWYRQDPGQGLRLIYYSQIVNDFQKGDIAEGYSVSREKKESFPLTVTSAQKNPTAFYLCASSPRGGANYGYTFGSGTRLTVV.

This clonotype occurred many times. The rearrangement uses TRBV11-2 and TRBJ2-7; weak D call: TRBD1 (5 bases). Germline assignment: CDR1 SGHAT and CDR2 FQNNGV. The V end lost 2 bases, the J end lost 2 bases, and 10 bases lay between the germline ends. The CDR3 runs 14 residues. CDR3 residues: CASSLMVQAYEQYF. CDR3 in DNA: TGTGCCAGCAGCTTAATGGTACAGGCCTACGAGCAGTACTTC.

The chain couples TRBV12-3 or TRBV12-4 to TRBJ1-1; 12 bases agree with TRBD1. With V trimmed by 6 bases and J by 1 base, 3 bases remained unmatched. This CDR3 is 15 amino acids long. The CDR3 here is CASRGQGAANTEAFF. The CDR3 DNA follows: TGTGCCAGCAGGGGACAGGGGGCCGCGAACACTGAAGCTTTCTTT.

As concerns this clonotype: One end of the junction varies from germline; a read error may be responsible. The rearrangement links TRBV10-3 to TRBJ1-5; D may be TRBD1 (6 bases). The germline CDR1 and CDR2 sequences are ENHRY and SYGVKD. This CDR3 comprises 15 residues. The CDR3 bases are TGTGCCAGCAGTTCCCTCGGGACAAATAATCAGCCCCAGCATTTT. It specifies CASSSLGTNNQPQHF.

The chain links TRBV20-1 to TRBJ2-3; 16 bases match TRBD2. The germline V gene encodes CDR1 DFQATT and CDR2 SNEGSKA (reference sequence). The CDR3 runs to 20 residues. J was trimmed by 0 bases and V by 6 bases; bases with no gene match: 15. CDR3 sequence: CSAMTYSGTSGRVSTDTQYF. The CDR3 DNA sequence: TGCAGTGCCATGACCTACTCCGGGACTAGCGGGAGGGTCAGCACAGATACGCAGTATTTT.

The table lists this clonotype with a few counts. The chain combines TRBV5-1 with TRBJ1-4; D not certain. Per germline, CDR1 SGHRS and CDR2 YFSETQ. The CDR3 loop spans 17 amino acids. The V end lost 0 bases, the J end lost 5 bases, and 17 bases lay between the germline ends. DNA for the CDR3: TGCGCCAGCAGCTTGGAAGGCAAATTCTATTCAAATGAAAAACTGTTTTTT. Encoded protein: CASSLEGKFYSNEKLFF.

This chain links TRBV28 with TRBJ2-2, with D perhaps matching TRBD1 (6 bases). The ends were cut back, 7 bases at V and 9 bases at J, with 33 bases in the middle. The CDR3 length is 19 residues. Per the germline V gene, CDR1 is MDHEN and CDR2 is SYDVKM. CDR3: CASIAQGYDTGPRGRELFF. The DNA for the CDR3 is TGTGCCAGCATCGCACAGGGTTATGATACAGGGCCCCGTGGCCGGGAGCTGTTTTTT.

Comments on this clonotype: At one of its ends the junction is not consistent with the germline gene, which may arise from a read error. This chain joins TRBV25-1 and TRBJ2-5; 11 nucleotides match TRBD2. The CDR3 runs to 19 residues. The germline V gene encodes CDR1 MGHDK and CDR2 SYGVNS. The CDR3 sequence is CASSQGGLTSGGWWETQYF. DNA of the CDR3: TGCGCCAGCAGTCAAGGGGGCCTTACTAGCGGGGGTTGGTGGGAGACCCAGTACTTC.

At least ten counts were recorded for this clonotype. The V and J genes are TRBV7-2 and TRBJ1-2, with D perhaps matching TRBD1 (6 bases). The V gene's germline CDR1 is SGHTA and CDR2 FQGNSA. Trimming took off 5 bases at V and 4 bases at J, with 14 bases between the two ends. CDR3 size: 14 residues. The CDR3 DNA is TGTGCCAGCAGCCCCCTTGGACAGTTCTATGGCTACACCTTC. Protein: CASSPLGQFYGYTF.

Many counts were recorded for this clonotype. This sequence joins TRBV7-2 and TRBJ1-5; maybe TRBD1 (6 bases). Germline CDR1 is SGHTA and CDR2 is FQGNSA. The CDR3 covers 15 residues. Trimming removed 4 bases at V and 7 bases at J, with 17 bases between. The CDR3, as DNA: TGTGCCAGCAGCTCTTGGGCCACAGGGTACCAGCCCCAGCATTTT. Its protein is CASSSWATGYQPQHF.

This rearrangement joins TRBV4-3 to TRBJ2-2; no firm D call. V shed 1 base and J shed 0 bases, with 6 bases lying between them. The CDR3 has 15 amino acids. Germline values: CDR1 LGHNA, CDR2 YSLEER. Here the CDR3 reads CASSQATTNTGELFF. The CDR3 DNA reads as TGCGCCAGCAGCCAAGCGACAACGAACACCGGGGAGCTGTTTTTT.

This clonotype was seen ten or more times. The chain uses TRBV10-3 and TRBJ2-2, with D tentatively TRBD1 (5 bases). The CDR3 is 16 residues long. Germline CDR1 and CDR2: ENHRY and SYGVKD. V was shortened by 5 bases and J by 0 bases, with 13 bases between the two germline ends. The CDR3 bases are TGTGCCATCAGTCTGACAGCCATTACGAACACCGGGGAGCTGTTTTTT. It yields the protein CAISLTAITNTGELFF.

The chain joins TRBV19 to TRBJ2-3; D is uncertain. Germline CDR1 is LNHDA and CDR2 is SQIVND (reference sequence). The ends were cut back, 2 bases at V and 5 bases at J, with 11 bases in the middle. This CDR3 spans 14 amino acids. Here the CDR3 DNA reads TGTGCCAGTAGTATATCTTGGGCAGAAGATACGCAGTATTTT. It specifies CASSISWAEDTQYF.

This chain joins TRBV12-3 or TRBV12-4 and TRBJ2-7; no firm D call. Trimming removed 7 bases at V and 0 bases at J, with 13 bases between. This CDR3 has 14 amino acids. The CDR3: CASTESVNSYEQYF. CDR3 DNA sequence: TGTGCCAGCACCGAGTCGGTCAACTCCTACGAGCAGTACTTC.

CDR3 coding DNA: TGCAGCGTACACCCCGTGAATGGAAACACCATATATTTT. This codes for CSVHPVNGNTIYF. The V call is TRBV29-1, the J call TRBJ1-3; D call uncertain. The CDR3 length is 13 residues. Trimming removed 6 bases at V and 3 bases at J, with 12 bases between. Germline V gives CDR1 SQVTM, CDR2 ANQGSEA.

The V call is TRBV7-9, the J call TRBJ1-4; D is ambiguous. The CDR3 is 16 amino acids. Germline V lookup: CDR1 SEHNR, CDR2 FQNEAQ (reference sequence). Deletions cut 4 bases from V and 0 bases from J, with 12 bases between. This CDR3 reads CASSSLAPATNEKLFF. The CDR3 DNA sequence: TGTGCCAGCAGCTCTCTCGCACCAGCAACTAATGAAAAACTGTTTTTT.

V gene TRBV4-1 combines with J gene TRBJ2-7; D is unresolved. V lost 1 base, J lost 6 bases, and 4 bases lay in between. In germline, CDR1 is MGHRA, CDR2 YSYEKL. This CDR3 is 11 amino acids long. CDR3 sequence: CASSQAPEQYF. In DNA form, the CDR3 reads TGCGCCAGCAGCCAAGCCCCCGAGCAGTACTTC.

The chain employs TRBV25-1 and TRBJ2-3; 9 nucleotides align to TRBD2. V was pared by 6 bases and J by 5 bases, with 3 bases of the junction left unmatched. CDR3 size: 13 residues. Per germline, CDR1 MGHDK and CDR2 SYGVNS. The CDR3 loop reads CASRRLAEDTQYF. In DNA, the CDR3 is TGTGCCAGCAGACGACTAGCGGAAGATACGCAGTATTTT.

J is TRBJ2-7 and V is TRBV10-3; 11 bases line up with TRBD1. Germline loops: CDR1 ENHRY, CDR2 SYGVKD. The CDR3 has 18 amino acids. The V segment lost 3 bases and the J segment 3 bases; nucleotides outside the gene matches: 13. As DNA, the CDR3 is TGTGCCATCAGTGACCCCCGCGGTTTAGGGACAGGGGGCTACGAGCAGTACTTC. Translating it yields CAISDPRGLGTGGYEQYF.

The sample holds many counts of this clonotype. V and J are TRBV19 and TRBJ1-1; D may be TRBD1 (5 bases). CDR3 length: 12 residues. Deletions cut 3 bases from V and 7 bases from J, with 9 bases between. Germline assignment: CDR1 LNHDA and CDR2 SQIVND (reference sequence). CDR3 DNA sequence: TGTGCCAGTAGTATGGGTCAGGGTGAAGCTTTCTTT. It encodes CASSMGQGEAFF. Full variable domain (rest looked up from reference TRBV19 and TRBJ1-1): DGGITQSPKYLFRKEGQNVTLSCEQNLNHDAMYWYRQDPGQGLRLIYYSQIVNDFQKGDIAEGYSVSREKKESFPLTVTSAQKNPTAFYLCASSMGQGEAFFGQGTRLTVV.

In this sample, this clonotype turned up many times. The J gene is TRBJ2-5, the V gene TRBV25-1; 8 bases match TRBD1. Germline V gives CDR1 MGHDK, CDR2 SYGVNS. CDR3 length equals 14 residues. J lost 5 bases, V lost 3 bases, and 5 bases had no gene match. The CDR3 region has the DNA TGTGCCAGCAGTGACCCAGGGGGCGGTGAGACCCAGTACTTC. This translates into CASSDPGGGETQYF.

The chain employs TRBV10-2 and TRBJ2-3; 7 bases are a match to TRBD2. Germline values: CDR1 WSHSY, CDR2 SAAADI. V lost 10 bases, J lost 2 bases, and 12 bases stayed unmatched. The CDR3 loop spans 15 amino acids. The CDR3 sequence: CAITETGTNTDTQYF. CDR3 DNA sequence: TGCGCCATCACGGAAACGGGGACTAACACAGATACGCAGTATTTT.